These 30 T cell receptor beta chains share one sample of origin, sequenced in a study of radiation and T cells in renal cell carcinoma. Profiling relied on immunoSEQ multiplex PCR, and the TCRdb table lists in-frame clones only, not all of them. Of fewer than 200,000 clones in the sample, about 88% were seen once. Time point denoted: blood 4 weeks post-SBRT, at nephrectomy. As for treatment: 15 Gy SBRT to primary tumor, nephrectomy 4 weeks later. Sample: blood, taken from a patient whose treatment included radiotherapy and nephrectomy. Receptors originate from a woman aged 45-65 years with renal cell carcinoma.

This chain joins TRBV6-5 and TRBJ2-3; the D gene is possibly TRBD1 (6 bases). V lost 6 bases, J lost 6 bases, and 16 bases lay in between. The CDR3 is 14 residues long. Germline-derived CDR1 and CDR2 are MNHEY and SVGAGI. In DNA, the CDR3 is TGTGCCAGCAGCCTTCGGACAGTACGGGATACGCAGTATTTT. Translation gives CASSLRTVRDTQYF.

This chain links TRBV7-9 with TRBJ2-5; either TRBD1 or TRBD2 may fit D (5 bases each). Germline assignment: CDR1 SEHNR and CDR2 FQNEAQ (reference sequence). V dropped 0 bases and J dropped 5 bases, with 16 bases sitting between them. CDR3 length: 16 residues. The CDR3 is CASSLAGGEVLETQYF. CDR3 nucleotide sequence: TGTGCCAGCAGCTTAGCTGGGGGAGAAGTGCTGGAGACCCAGTACTTC.

The genes are TRBV19 and TRBJ1-1, with TRBD1 identical over 7 bases. The length of the CDR3 is 16 residues. Germline CDR1 is LNHDA and CDR2 is SQIVND (reference sequence). Here the CDR3 DNA reads TGTGCGAGGAAGCTCTTGCGACAGGGCCTGAACACTGAAGCTTTCTTT. Its protein product is CARKLLRQGLNTEAFF.

V is TRBV19 and J is TRBJ1-1, with 8 bases matching TRBD1. Germline V lookup: CDR1 LNHDA, CDR2 SQIVND (reference sequence). Losses at the gene ends were 7 bases for V and 0 bases for J; bases not matched to a gene: 10. This CDR3 comprises 16 residues. CDR3 protein: CASKAGQVNMNTEAFF. Here the CDR3 DNA reads TGTGCCAGTAAAGCGGGACAGGTGAACATGAACACTGAAGCTTTCTTT.

V and J are TRBV9 and TRBJ1-6, with TRBD1 identical over 12 bases. This CDR3 has 13 amino acids. Germline CDR1 is SGDLS and CDR2 is YYNGEE. V trimming: 6 bases; J trimming: 10 bases; junction bases outside the gene matches: 2. In DNA form, the CDR3 reads TGTGCCAGCAAAGGGACAGGGGGCTCACCCCTCCACTTT. It is translated as CASKGTGGSPLHF.

The gene calls are TRBV2 and TRBJ2-1, with 11 bases that match TRBD2. The CDR3 is made up of 11 amino acids. J lost 15 bases, V lost 6 bases, and 4 bases had no gene match. CDR1 and CDR2 (germline): SNHLY, FYNNEI. CDR3 in DNA: TGTGCCAGCAGCCTTACTAGCGGGGGGTTCTTC. The encoded protein is CASSLTSGGFF.

The CDR3, as DNA: TGTGCCAGTACCGGGGACTTTGTGGGCTACACCTTC. This sequence encodes CASTGDFVGYTF. The genes are TRBV19 and TRBJ1-2, with D tentatively TRBD1 (5 bases). CDR3 length: 12 residues. Germline V lookup: CDR1 LNHDA, CDR2 SQIVND (reference sequence). V was shortened by 7 bases and J by 8 bases, with 14 bases between the two germline ends.

The chain carries TRBV19 and TRBJ1-5; D is possibly TRBD1 (6 bases). Trimming left V 8 bases short and J 1 base short, with 9 bases between. The CDR3 loop spans 13 amino acids. Germline V lookup: CDR1 LNHDA, CDR2 SQIVND (reference sequence). The CDR3 reads CASRRGSNQPQHF. The CDR3 nucleotides read TGTGCCAGTCGGAGGGGGAGCAATCAGCCCCAGCATTTT.

The gene calls are TRBV19 and TRBJ2-7; D unclear. The germline V gene has CDR1 LNHDA and CDR2 SQIVND (reference sequence). With 4 bases removed from V and 3 bases from J, the gap between germline ends came to 4 bases. CDR3 length equals 11 residues. The chain's CDR3 is CASSTGYEQYF. The CDR3 bases are TGTGCCAGTAGTACAGGCTACGAGCAGTACTTC. The full variable domain, with the rest looked up from reference TRBV19 and TRBJ2-7, is DGGITQSPKYLFRKEGQNVTLSCEQNLNHDAMYWYRQDPGQGLRLIYYSQIVNDFQKGDIAEGYSVSREKKESFPLTVTSAQKNPTAFYLCASSTGYEQYFGPGTRLTVT.

This chain connects TRBV7-2 to TRBJ2-4; D not resolved. This CDR3 has 14 residues. Germline V gene lookup returns CDR1 SGHTA and CDR2 FQGNSA. V lost 1 base and J 7 bases, leaving 11 bases between the germline ends. The CDR3, as DNA: TGTGCCAGCAGCTTAGACACCCATCGGAACATTCAGTACTTC. Encoded protein: CASSLDTHRNIQYF.

In this sample, this clone turned up once. The rearrangement uses TRBV2 and TRBJ1-5; 7 bases are a match to TRBD1. After removal of 7 bases from V and 6 bases from J, the junction contained 12 bases not matched to a gene. Germline assignment: CDR1 SNHLY and CDR2 FYNNEI. The CDR3 loop spans 15 amino acids. CDR3 sequence: CASKVGIGGGQPQHF. In nucleotides, the CDR3 is TGTGCCAGCAAAGTAGGTATAGGGGGCGGTCAGCCCCAGCATTTT.

A remark on this clone: The germline gene is not matched at one end of the junction; a read error may be the cause. The V call is TRBV5-4, the J call TRBJ2-7; D is perhaps TRBD1 (5 bases). The CDR3 contains 11 residues. From germline, CDR1 is SGHNT and CDR2 YYREEE (reference sequence). CDR3 sequence reads: CASSLGWTRAF. As DNA, the CDR3 is TGTGCCAGCAGCTTGGGTTGGACAAGAGCCTTC.

The chain employs TRBV7-6 and TRBJ2-6; 7 bases are shared with TRBD1. The CDR3 loop spans 14 amino acids. Trimming cost V 5 bases and J 12 bases; bases outside gene matches: 10. The germline gives CDR1 SGHVS, CDR2 FNYEAQ. The CDR3 loop is CASSKGTAPPVLTF. In nucleotides, the CDR3 is TGTGCCAGCAGCAAGGGGACAGCCCCCCCCGTCCTGACTTTC.

This clone was counted a single time. The genes are TRBV7-8 and TRBJ2-5; D possibly corresponds to TRBD1 (6 bases). From germline, CDR1 is SGHVS and CDR2 FQNEAQ. V shed 4 bases and J shed 4 bases, with 19 bases lying between them. This CDR3 has 16 amino acids. The CDR3 loop is CASSSTGTFPGETQYF. In nucleotides, the CDR3 is TGTGCCAGCAGCTCGACCGGGACATTCCCGGGAGAGACCCAGTACTTC.

This clone has ten or more counts. V gene TRBV18 combines with J gene TRBJ2-1; maybe TRBD1 (6 bases). Germline CDR1 and CDR2: KGHSH and LQKENI. There are 17 residues in the CDR3. V shed 6 bases and J shed 1 base, with 19 bases lying between them. Here the CDR3 reads CASSYNEGVLSYNEQFF. The CDR3 DNA is TGTGCCAGCTCGTACAACGAGGGGGTGCTTTCCTACAATGAGCAGTTCTTC.

This clone was recorded a few times. The CDR3 here is CASSPRGSGELFF. The DNA for the CDR3 is TGTGCCAGCTCACCAAGGGGGTCCGGGGAGCTGTTTTTT. The chain joins TRBV18 to TRBJ2-2; a possible D gene is TRBD1 (6 bases). Germline V gene data show CDR1 as KGHSH and CDR2 as LQKENI. V lost 2 bases, J lost 6 bases, and 7 bases lay in between. The CDR3 runs to 13 residues.

This clone was counted between two and nine times. This chain uses TRBV7-3 with TRBJ2-2; D is possibly TRBD1 (6 bases). The CDR3 length is 15 residues. V was pared by 5 bases and J by 3 bases, with 13 bases between. CDR1 and CDR2 from the germline V gene are SGHTA and FQGTGA. The chain's CDR3 is CASSATGSDTGELFF. Written as DNA, the CDR3 is TGTGCCAGCAGCGCCACAGGGTCCGACACCGGGGAGCTGTTTTTT.

J is TRBJ1-3 and V is TRBV5-5; D call uncertain. In germline, CDR1 is SGHKS, CDR2 YYEKEE (reference sequence). CDR3 size: 16 residues. With 0 bases removed from V and 1 base from J, the gap between germline ends came to 11 bases. The CDR3 DNA reads TGTGCCAGCAGCTTGGTAGGGAAGGGTTCTGGAAACACCATATATTTT. Protein sequence: CASSLVGKGSGNTIYF.

The V and J genes are TRBV19 and TRBJ2-4; 11 bases fit TRBD1. The CDR3 loop spans 15 amino acids. Unmatched junction bases numbered 6, after V lost 3 bases and J lost 8 bases. The germline V gene encodes CDR1 LNHDA and CDR2 SQIVND (reference sequence). The CDR3 bases are TGTGCCAGTAGTATTTCCGGGACAGGGGGAGACATTCAGTACTTC. Translating gives CASSISGTGGDIQYF.

The chain links TRBV27 to TRBJ2-5; 12 nucleotides align to TRBD2. The CDR3 is 17 amino acids. Germline V gene data show CDR1 as MNHEY and CDR2 as SMNVEV (reference sequence). V lost 3 bases and J lost 0; bases outside the gene matches: 5. CDR3 protein: CASSFLTSGGNQETQYF. The CDR3 DNA follows: TGTGCCAGCAGTTTCTTGACTAGCGGGGGAAACCAAGAGACCCAGTACTTC.

In DNA form, the CDR3 reads TGTGCCAGTAGTAGGGGACAGGGACTCTCCGGGGCCAACGTCCTGACTTTC. This translates into CASSRGQGLSGANVLTF. This chain joins TRBV19 and TRBJ2-6, with 9 bases that match TRBD1. Per germline, CDR1 LNHDA and CDR2 SQIVND (reference sequence). This CDR3 comprises 17 residues. Unmatched junction bases numbered 8, after V lost 4 bases and J lost 4 bases.

The chain uses TRBV2 and TRBJ2-1, with 10 bases lining up with TRBD2. V shed 8 bases and J 9 bases; nucleotides not matched to a gene: 13. The germline gives CDR1 SNHLY, CDR2 FYNNEI. The CDR3 has 15 amino acids. CDR3 DNA: TGTGCCAGCGCCCCCCCGAGCGGGGGGGTGTCTGAGCAGTTCTTC. This sequence encodes CASAPPSGGVSEQFF.

This clone has a single count. This sequence joins TRBV6-5 and TRBJ2-7, with D possibly TRBD2 on 5 matching bases. Looked up from germline, CDR1 is MNHEY and CDR2 is SVGAGI. The CDR3 length is 15 residues. Deletions cut 2 bases from V and 2 bases from J, with 13 bases between. CDR3 nucleotide sequence: TGTGCCAGCAGTTACGAAGTCCGAGGGACCTACGAGCAGTACTTC. The encoded protein is CASSYEVRGTYEQYF.

The chain combines TRBV7-2 with TRBJ1-1; D remains unclear. Between the trimmed V and J ends, which lost 6 bases and 0 bases, there was a span of 11 bases. Per germline, CDR1 SGHTA and CDR2 FQGNSA. The CDR3 loop spans 14 amino acids. The CDR3 here is CASSQKRMNTEAFF. CDR3 bases: TGTGCCAGCAGTCAGAAAAGAATGAACACTGAAGCTTTCTTT.

In its sample, this clone was seen once. The CDR3 sequence is CASSRGRGEGGYGYTF. CDR3 DNA: TGCGCCAGCAGCCGAGGAAGGGGGGAAGGGGGCTATGGCTACACCTTC. The chain carries TRBV4-1 and TRBJ1-2, with D perhaps matching TRBD1 (6 bases). Trimming stripped 4 bases from V and 4 bases from J, with 19 bases between. The CDR3 consists of 16 residues. Germline-derived CDR1 and CDR2 are MGHRA and YSYEKL.

This sequence joins TRBV6-5 and TRBJ2-1; possibly TRBD1 for D (5 bases). V lost 2 bases, J lost 7 bases, and 9 bases lay in between. Germline values: CDR1 MNHEY, CDR2 SVGAGI. This CDR3 is 13 amino acids long. This CDR3 is CASSYRGRNEQFF. The CDR3, as DNA: TGTGCCAGCAGTTACAGGGGAAGGAATGAGCAGTTCTTC.

The chain employs TRBV29-1 and TRBJ1-2; D is unclear. Germline V CDR1 and CDR2: SQVTM, ANQGSEA. Trimming took off 2 bases at V and 2 bases at J, with 6 bases between the two ends. The CDR3 spans 12 residues. The CDR3 reads CSVERGNYGYTF. CDR3 in DNA: TGCAGCGTTGAACGAGGGAACTATGGCTACACCTTC.

The gene calls are TRBV6-5 and TRBJ1-1, with D possibly TRBD1 on 5 matching bases. The CDR3 length is 13 residues. Deletions cut 6 bases from V and 2 bases from J, with 10 bases between. The V gene's germline CDR1 is MNHEY and CDR2 SVGAGI. CDR3 protein: CASSRGSNTEAFF. CDR3 coding DNA: TGTGCCAGCAGCCGGGGGAGCAACACTGAAGCTTTCTTT.

J is TRBJ1-2 and V is TRBV18, with D tentatively TRBD1 (5 bases). Germline V gene lookup returns CDR1 KGHSH and CDR2 LQKENI. The germline V and J ends were trimmed by 4 bases and 6 bases, with 27 bases remaining between them. The CDR3 has 18 amino acids. CDR3 nucleotide sequence: TGTGCCAGCTCACTAACCCAGATACGAACAGGCCCGGTCGATGGCTACACCTTC. It codes for CASSLTQIRTGPVDGYTF.

This clone showed up just once. The V gene is TRBV9, the J gene TRBJ2-3; 8 bases map to TRBD2. The CDR3 consists of 15 residues. Losses at the gene ends were 3 bases for V and 6 bases for J; bases not matched to a gene: 9. In germline, CDR1 is SGDLS, CDR2 YYNGEE. The CDR3 coding sequence is TGTGCCAGCAGCGCCATGGGACTAGACGGGGATACGCAGTATTTT. It codes for CASSAMGLDGDTQYF.